These T cell receptor beta chains were read from a single sample in a study of blood T cell repertoires in COVID-19. Clones were sequenced by immunoSEQ multiplex PCR, and TCRdb holds only the in-frame ones, with some missing. Here the sample spans around 620,000 clones, 85% to 90% being singletons. The sequenced sample was peripheral blood. All receptors come from a woman aged 18 to 35 with acute or convalescent COVID-19. The conserved cysteine and the conserved F or W are not part of the CDR3 here. The order of the fields is clone size, D gene, V gene, J gene, CDR3 protein. D genes are given only for firm matches. Clone size is not always given. Where it is, it says once, few, many or a class for expanded clones.

-	TRBD1	TRBV23-1	TRBJ2-3	ASSRFRDRGMDTQY
-	-	TRBV19	TRBJ1-2	ASSTFPGHPTNYGYT
once	TRBD1	TRBV12-5	TRBJ1-1	ASGPPGTGVTEAF
-	TRBD1	TRBV9	TRBJ2-1	ASSVAGTGGRNEQF
-	TRBD1	TRBV11-2	TRBJ1-2	ASSSGWDRGRDGYT
-	TRBD1	TRBV25-1	TRBJ1-1	ASSDTKQGANEAF
-	TRBD2	TRBV4-2	TRBJ2-3	ASSQGRTSGVTDTQY
-	TRBD1	TRBV6-5	TRBJ1-1	ASSPDRGIVAEAF
-	-	TRBV18	TRBJ1-1	ASSPQGVGTEAF
-	TRBD1	TRBV4-1	TRBJ2-7	ASSHNRGIDHEQY
once	-	TRBV6-4	TRBJ1-2	ASSDIPRAARYT
-	-	TRBV1	TRBJ2-1	TSRDTMGGCEQF
-	TRBD1	TRBV27	TRBJ1-1	ASSLGQGVTEAF
once	-	TRBV18	TRBJ1-4	ASSPGGTNEKLF
few	-	TRBV25-1	TRBJ2-7	ASSEGGPYEQY
-	-	TRBV6-5	TRBJ2-3	ASSYVAGGTDTQY
-	-	TRBV19	TRBJ1-5	ASRPRGWEQPQH
-	-	TRBV6-2/TRBV6-3	TRBJ1-5	ASSLNNQPQH
-	-	TRBV9	TRBJ2-2	ASSVRGERQGGAGELF
-	TRBD1	TRBV4-3	TRBJ1-4	ASSQGGTGGKLF
-	-	TRBV4-1	TRBJ1-2	ASSQDSGGPDNYGYT
-	-	TRBV5-1	TRBJ1-1	ASSLGEVGEAF
once	-	TRBV15	TRBJ1-2	ATSRDFRNYT
-	TRBD2	TRBV20-1	TRBJ2-6	SASASGGSGANVLT
once	TRBD1	TRBV4-1	TRBJ2-4	ASSQALYRGSLDDIQY
-	-	TRBV5-1	TRBJ2-5	ASSLGSGGKTQY
-	-	TRBV5-4	TRBJ1-2	ASSLVPGYGANYGYT
once	TRBD1	TRBV4-3	TRBJ2-7	ASSHAGQGASYEQY
-	TRBD1	TRBV15	TRBJ2-7	ATSAQTTGLYEQY
-	-	TRBV6-5	TRBJ2-7	ASSNLEVVEQY
-	-	TRBV12-3/TRBV12-4	TRBJ1-1	ASTGGFNTEAF
once	TRBD1	TRBV29-1	TRBJ1-2	SVRGMGQGLGVDGYT
-	TRBD1	TRBV30	TRBJ1-1	AWSATGDTEAF
-	TRBD1	TRBV24-1	TRBJ1-4	ATRKGWDRVTTNEKLF
-	TRBD2	TRBV5-5	TRBJ2-7	ASSLRRGASSYEQY
-	TRBD1	TRBV10-3	TRBJ1-1	AIERGPGHEAF
few	-	TRBV2	TRBJ1-5	ASSEGGGGNQPQH
-	-	TRBV11-2	TRBJ2-3	ASSSQGIGDTQY
-	-	TRBV7-6	TRBJ1-2	ASSPLADGYT
-	-	TRBV21-1	TRBJ2-7	ASSRTGSSYEQY
-	TRBD2	TRBV5-1	TRBJ2-5	ASSFGGTRETQY
few	-	TRBV5-1	TRBJ1-2	ASSRVGGPDNNYGYT
-	-	TRBV12-5	TRBJ2-7	ASALAPGFGYEQY
-	-	TRBV24-1	TRBJ2-7	ATSDSTRGGAQY
-	-	TRBV5-6	TRBJ2-5	ASSLGPVRETQY
once	-	TRBV24-1	TRBJ2-1	ATSDPGMSYNEQF
-	-	TRBV5-1	TRBJ1-4	ASSTSGADEKLF
-	-	TRBV18	TRBJ2-5	ASSLREETQY
-	-	TRBV29-1	TRBJ1-1	SVEVVPGGLWAF
-	-	TRBV4-1	TRBJ2-2	ASSQTPGLDIGELF
-	-	TRBV7-2	TRBJ1-2	ASRPTTNYGYT
-	TRBD1	TRBV9	TRBJ2-1	ASSRTGGNHEQF